The 30 T cell receptor beta chains below were found in one sample sequenced in a study of blood T cell repertoires in COVID-19. Measured with immunoSEQ multiplex PCR; TCRdb has only the in-frame clones, and not every one. The table lists tens of thousands of clones, approximately 83% of them singletons, with around 30% in the top ten. Sequences were obtained from peripheral blood. These receptors were obtained from a human donor in a cohort sampled during active COVID-19.

The chain recombines TRBV10-1 with TRBJ1-5; D gene unclear. This CDR3 comprises 11 residues. V gave up 7 bases and J gave up 5 bases, with 6 bases separating them. Germline-derived CDR1 and CDR2 are WNHNN and SYGVQD (reference sequence). The CDR3 loop is CASTADQPQHF. The CDR3 DNA reads as TGCGCCAGCACCGCGGATCAGCCCCAGCATTTT.

The V gene is TRBV27, the J gene TRBJ1-5; no reliable D call. The CDR3 has 15 amino acids. Germline V gene sequence: CDR1 MNHEY, CDR2 SMNVEV (reference sequence). Trimming pared 2 bases from V and 1 base from J, leaving 9 bases between. CDR3 sequence (DNA): TGTGCCAGCAGTTTACGACTCTGGAGCAATCAGCCCCAGCATTTT. Its protein is CASSLRLWSNQPQHF.

This chain connects TRBV9 to TRBJ1-2, with 8 bases lining up with TRBD1. The CDR3 has 14 amino acids. Germline V gene sequence: CDR1 SGDLS, CDR2 YYNGEE. V lost 3 bases and J lost 4; bases outside the gene matches: 5. The CDR3 DNA sequence: TGTGCCAGCAGCGCCCCCGGGACAGGCTATGGCTACACCTTC. Protein sequence: CASSAPGTGYGYTF.

This clone has just one count. The rearrangement joins TRBV6-1 to TRBJ2-5, with TRBD2 as a possible D gene (6 bases). The germline gives CDR1 MNHNS, CDR2 SASEGT. The CDR3 has 15 residues. Trimming left V 3 bases short and J 5 bases short, with 16 bases between. Here the CDR3 reads CASSDRGTPGETQYF. The CDR3 coding sequence is TGTGCCAGCAGTGATCGGGGGACCCCGGGGGAGACCCAGTACTTC.

The chain is built from TRBV20-1 and TRBJ1-2; D uncertain. The V end lost 2 bases, the J end lost 8 bases, and 9 bases lay between the germline ends. Germline loops: CDR1 DFQATT, CDR2 SNEGSKA (reference sequence). There are 11 residues in the CDR3. The CDR3 nucleotides are TGCAGTGCTAGAAAGCGAAGGGGCTACACCTTC. It is translated as CSARKRRGYTF.

This chain links TRBV2 with TRBJ2-3; 11 bases are a match to TRBD2. The CDR3 sequence is 16 residues long. Germline CDR1 is SNHLY and CDR2 is FYNNEI. The J segment lost 0 bases and the V segment lost 4 bases, leaving 3 bases of the junction unmatched. CDR3 coding DNA: TGTGCCAGCAGTGTAGGACTAGCGGGTAGCACAGATACGCAGTATTTT. Residues: CASSVGLAGSTDTQYF. Using reference TRBV2 and TRBJ2-3 for the parts outside the CDR3, the full variable domain is EPEVTQTPSHQVTQMGQEVILRCVPISNHLYFYWYRQILGQKVEFLVSFYNNEISEKSEIFDDQFSVERPDGSNFTLKIRSTKLEDSAMYFCASSVGLAGSTDTQYFGPGTRLTVL.

This clone was found a few times. The rearrangement uses TRBV9 and TRBJ1-2; tentative D call: TRBD1 (6 bases). This CDR3 has 13 amino acids. Trimming took 4 bases from V and 5 from J, leaving 12 bases between them. Germline V gene sequence: CDR1 SGDLS, CDR2 YYNGEE. The CDR3 DNA follows: TGTGCCAGCAGCCCGGACAGATTTTATGGCTACACCTTC. The encoded protein is CASSPDRFYGYTF. The variable domain in full, with the rest retrieved from reference TRBV9 and TRBJ1-2, is DSGVTQTPKHLITATGQRVTLRCSPRSGDLSVYWYQQSLDQGLQFLIQYYNGEERAKGNILERFSAQQFPDLHSELNLSSLELGDSALYFCASSPDRFYGYTFGSGTRLTVV.

This rearrangement joins TRBV5-4 to TRBJ2-6, with D possibly matching TRBD2 (5 bases). The CDR3 runs to 15 residues. Germline assignment: CDR1 SGHNT and CDR2 YYREEE (reference sequence). Trimming left V 0 bases short and J 3 bases short, with 7 bases between. CDR3 in amino acids: CASSLERHGANVLTF. Here the CDR3 DNA reads TGTGCCAGCAGCTTGGAGCGGCATGGGGCCAACGTCCTGACTTTC.

The chain employs TRBV6-6 and TRBJ1-2; maybe TRBD1 (6 bases). The CDR3 loop spans 13 amino acids. Germline assignment: CDR1 MNHNY and CDR2 SVGAGI (reference sequence). V was pared by 8 bases and J by 5 bases, with 15 bases between. The CDR3 region is CASRGGIGYGYTF. Written as DNA, the CDR3 is TGTGCCAGCCGAGGGGGAATTGGGTATGGCTACACCTTC.

This chain links TRBV15 with TRBJ2-5; D gene uncertain. CDR1 is LNHNV and CDR2 is YYDKDF in the germline V gene (reference sequence). Trimming removed 1 base at V and 5 bases at J, with 5 bases between. The CDR3 runs to 12 residues. The CDR3 sequence is CATSRGAETQYF. CDR3 DNA sequence: TGTGCCACCAGCAGAGGAGCGGAGACCCAGTACTTC.

A few counts support this clone. The V and J genes are TRBV11-2 and TRBJ1-1; D call uncertain. This CDR3 is built from 16 residues. Germline lookup yields CDR1 SGHAT and CDR2 FQNNGV. V was trimmed by 5 bases and J by 1 base, leaving 17 bases between them. The CDR3 here is CASSGRLTGKNTEAFF. CDR3 bases: TGTGCCAGCAGCGGTAGATTGACGGGAAAGAACACTGAAGCTTTCTTT.

The chain uses TRBV6-2 or TRBV6-3 and TRBJ1-6, with D unresolved. The germline CDR1 and CDR2 sequences are MNHEY and SVGEGT. The V end was cut by 2 bases, the J end by 7 bases, with 12 bases between. The CDR3 has 15 amino acids. The CDR3 bases are TGTGCCAGCAGTTACGTCGGACTGCACAATTCACCCCTCCACTTT. It yields the protein CASSYVGLHNSPLHF.

This clone was observed once. The chain carries TRBV3-1 (or the pseudogene TRBV3-2) and TRBJ2-1, with 7 bases aligning to TRBD2. The CDR3 consists of 14 residues. The V gene's germline CDR1 is LGHDT and CDR2 YNNKEL (reference sequence). V lost 5 bases, J lost 13 bases, and 14 bases stayed unmatched. The CDR3 DNA sequence: TGTGCCAGCAGCACGCGGGGGTCAAGTCTCGTCCAGTTCTTC. Protein: CASSTRGSSLVQFF.

The gene calls are TRBV5-1 and TRBJ1-4; D gene uncertain. Trimming cost V 4 bases and J 0 bases, with 7 bases left between them. This CDR3 has 14 amino acids. Germline V gene data show CDR1 as SGHRS and CDR2 as YFSETQ. In DNA, the CDR3 is TGCGCCAGCAGCCCCGGTCCAACTAATGAAAAACTGTTTTTT. Protein sequence: CASSPGPTNEKLFF.

This clone was seen only a few times. The chain carries TRBV7-2 and TRBJ2-7, with 9 bases lining up with TRBD1. Trimming removed 4 bases from V and 5 bases from J; junction bases left unmatched: 3. The CDR3 is 13 amino acids. Germline lookup yields CDR1 SGHTA and CDR2 FQGNSA. The CDR3 nucleotides are TGTGCCAGCAGCTACGGGACAGGGAACGAGCAGTACTTC. Translating it yields CASSYGTGNEQYF.

The chain combines TRBV2 with TRBJ2-3; perhaps TRBD2 as D (6 bases). V was pared by 11 bases and J by 3 bases, with 12 bases between. The V gene's germline CDR1 is SNHLY and CDR2 FYNNEI. This CDR3 comprises 12 residues. In DNA, the CDR3 is TGTGCCGGGATGGGGGGTACAGATACGCAGTATTTT. This sequence encodes CAGMGGTDTQYF.

The genes are TRBV7-8 and TRBJ2-5; D is unresolved. CDR3 length: 13 residues. CDR1 and CDR2 (germline): SGHVS, FQNEAQ. Deletions cut 6 bases from V and 5 bases from J, with 13 bases between. As DNA, the CDR3 is TGTGCCAGCAGTCCCCGAGTACGGGAGACCCAGTACTTC. This encodes CASSPRVRETQYF.

This chain joins TRBV5-5 and TRBJ1-5; possibly TRBD1 for D (6 bases). The V gene's germline CDR1 is SGHKS and CDR2 YYEKEE (reference sequence). V was pared by 0 bases and J by 7 bases, with 14 bases between. The CDR3 totals 15 residues. In DNA form, the CDR3 reads TGTGCCAGCAGCTTGGCCCCCCAGGGGAAGCAGCCCCAGCATTTT. Translation gives CASSLAPQGKQPQHF.

The chain is built from TRBV19 and TRBJ1-4, with TRBD1 identical over 8 bases. The CDR3 consists of 14 residues. V lost 4 bases, J lost 8 bases, and 6 bases stayed unmatched. Per the germline V gene, CDR1 is LNHDA and CDR2 is SQIVND (reference sequence). This CDR3 is CASSTGQGHEKLFF. The DNA of the CDR3 is TGTGCCAGTAGTACCGGACAGGGACACGAAAAACTGTTTTTT.

For this clone: The sample has other DNA sequences that encode this CDR3 too. The V gene is TRBV7-9, the J gene TRBJ2-3; a possible D gene is TRBD2 (6 bases). CDR1 is SEHNR and CDR2 is FQNEAQ in the germline V gene (reference sequence). Trimming left V 5 bases short and J 4 bases short, with 7 bases between. The CDR3 contains 12 residues. The CDR3 protein is CASSPGADTQYF. The CDR3 region has the DNA TGTGCCAGCAGCCCGGGGGCAGATACGCAGTATTTT.

V gene TRBV18 combines with J gene TRBJ1-3; possibly TRBD1 for D (5 bases). The CDR3 is 14 amino acids. Germline values: CDR1 KGHSH, CDR2 LQKENI. Trimming took 5 bases from V and 2 from J, leaving 10 bases between them. The DNA of the CDR3 is TGTGCCAGCTCAACACAGGAGGCTGGAAACACCATATATTTT. This gives the protein CASSTQEAGNTIYF. Complete variable domain (other parts from reference TRBV18 and TRBJ1-3): NAGVMQNPRHLVRRRGQEARLRCSPMKGHSHVYWYRQLPEEGLKFMVYLQKENIIDESGMPKERFSAEFPKEGPSILRIQQVVRGDSAAYFCASSTQEAGNTIYFGEGSWLTVV.

The chain uses TRBV5-1 and TRBJ1-3; 8 bases map to TRBD1. CDR3 length: 14 residues. The V gene end was trimmed by 4 bases and the J gene end by 4 bases; junction bases not matched to a gene: 4. The V gene's germline CDR1 is SGHRS and CDR2 YFSETQ. The CDR3 DNA is TGCGCCAGCAGCCCAGGGGGCGCGGGAAACACCATATATTTT. It codes for CASSPGGAGNTIYF.

The genes are TRBV19 and TRBJ1-5, with 8 bases that match TRBD1. There are 18 residues in the CDR3. Trimming cost V 0 bases and J 5 bases; bases outside gene matches: 12. Germline V gene lookup returns CDR1 LNHDA and CDR2 SQIVND (reference sequence). CDR3 coding DNA: TGTGCCAGTAGTATAGATCATGTCGGCAGGGGGCGGCATCAGCCCCAGCATTTT. Its protein product is CASSIDHVGRGRHQPQHF.

The chain has TRBV7-9 and TRBJ1-1; D gene ambiguous. This CDR3 region has 12 residues. Trimming left V 1 base short and J 7 bases short, with 7 bases between. Germline values: CDR1 SEHNR, CDR2 FQNEAQ (reference sequence). CDR3 DNA: TGTGCCAGCAGCTTAGGAGGTAGTGAAGCTTTCTTT. Amino acids: CASSLGGSEAFF.

This clone has only a few counts. The rearrangement uses TRBV7-8 and TRBJ2-5; possibly TRBD2 for D (6 bases). CDR3 length: 13 residues. V lost 3 bases to trimming and J lost 3 bases, with 8 bases between them. Per the germline V gene, CDR1 is SGHVS and CDR2 is FQNEAQ. The CDR3 region is CASSLGLKETQYF. The CDR3 coding sequence is TGTGCCAGCAGCTTGGGACTTAAAGAGACCCAGTACTTC.

The J gene is TRBJ2-2, the V gene TRBV27, with D possibly matching TRBD1 (5 bases). Per the germline V gene, CDR1 is MNHEY and CDR2 is SMNVEV (reference sequence). Trimming removed 3 bases at V and 4 bases at J, with 9 bases between. CDR3 length: 14 residues. CDR3 sequence: CASSLNRRTGELFF. DNA for the CDR3: TGTGCCAGCAGTTTGAACAGGCGCACCGGGGAGCTGTTTTTT.

The chain uses TRBV7-2 and TRBJ2-7; TRBD1 matches at 9 bases. The germline gives CDR1 SGHTA, CDR2 FQGNSA. The CDR3 is 15 amino acids. V dropped 5 bases and J dropped 0; count of bases not matched to a gene: 5. The CDR3 protein is CASSPDRGSSYEQYF. The DNA for the CDR3 is TGTGCCAGCAGCCCCGACAGGGGGAGCTCCTACGAGCAGTACTTC.

The rearrangement uses TRBV9 and TRBJ2-4; D might be TRBD2 (6 bases). Looked up from germline, CDR1 is SGDLS and CDR2 is YYNGEE. The CDR3 is made up of 15 amino acids. Trimming took off 0 bases at V and 1 base at J, with 8 bases between the two ends. CDR3 amino acids: CASSVDGGAKNIQYF. DNA of the CDR3: TGTGCCAGCAGCGTAGACGGGGGTGCCAAAAACATTCAGTACTTC. Using reference TRBV9 and TRBJ2-4 for the parts outside the CDR3, the full variable domain is DSGVTQTPKHLITATGQRVTLRCSPRSGDLSVYWYQQSLDQGLQFLIQYYNGEERAKGNILERFSAQQFPDLHSELNLSSLELGDSALYFCASSVDGGAKNIQYFGAGTRLSVL.

The chain combines TRBV18 with TRBJ1-2; D gene uncertain. The CDR3 consists of 16 residues. Germline CDR1 is KGHSH and CDR2 is LQKENI. Trimming shortened V by 6 bases and J by 2 bases, and 19 bases separated the two germline ends. The CDR3 is CASSYAKRSSNYGYTF. The CDR3 DNA is TGTGCCAGCTCGTACGCGAAGAGGTCTTCCAACTATGGCTACACCTTC. The variable domain in full, with the rest retrieved from reference TRBV18 and TRBJ1-2, is NAGVMQNPRHLVRRRGQEARLRCSPMKGHSHVYWYRQLPEEGLKFMVYLQKENIIDESGMPKERFSAEFPKEGPSILRIQQVVRGDSAAYFCASSYAKRSSNYGYTFGSGTRLTVV.

This clone appeared a few times. The CDR3 nucleotides are TGTGCCAGCAGCCCACACAGGGCCGATGAAAAACTGTTTTTT. Its translation is CASSPHRADEKLFF. The J gene is TRBJ1-4, the V gene TRBV7-8, with D maybe TRBD1 (6 bases). This CDR3 has 14 amino acids. Trimming left V 5 bases short and J 6 bases short, with 13 bases between. The germline V gene has CDR1 SGHVS and CDR2 FQNEAQ.